Each of the 2 T cell receptor beta chains below was sequenced from the same sample in a study of cytomegalovirus exposure and HLA in healthy donors. The study ran its PCR with 60 Vbeta and 13 Jbeta primers. Sequencing used immunoSEQ multiplex PCR; TCRdb keeps in-frame clones, though not all of them. The data show over 100,000 clones, more than 70% seen once. The sequenced sample consisted of PBMCs. The receptors were sampled from a male donor in good health and CMV-seronegative.

The chain couples TRBV5-1 to TRBJ2-7; no clear D. The CDR3 length is 14 residues. Germline CDR1 is SGHRS and CDR2 is YFSETQ. V was shortened by 0 bases and J by 3 bases, with 10 bases between the two germline ends. This chain's CDR3 is CASSLEYSIYEQYF. The CDR3 DNA reads TGCGCCAGCAGCTTGGAGTACAGTATCTACGAGCAGTACTTC. The complete variable domain, with remaining parts taken from reference TRBV5-1 and TRBJ2-7, reads KAGVTQTPRYLIKTRGQQVTLSCSPISGHRSVSWYQQTPGQGLQFLFEYFSETQRNKGNFPGRFSGRQFSNSRSEMNVSTLELGDSALYLCASSLEYSIYEQYFGPGTRLTVT.

V gene TRBV27 combines with J gene TRBJ2-7, with TRBD2 matching 8 bases. Germline V gene sequence: CDR1 MNHEY, CDR2 SMNVEV (reference sequence). V lost 5 bases, J lost 10 bases, and 7 bases stayed unmatched. This CDR3 contains 12 residues. CDR3 residues: CASSPRGGAQYF. In nucleotides, the CDR3 is TGTGCCAGCAGTCCCCGGGGGGGCGCACAGTACTTC.